This T cell receptor beta chain stems from a study of blood T cell repertoires in COVID-19. The data were produced by immunoSEQ multiplex PCR, yet TCRdb's version contains in-frame clones alone and is incomplete. There are around 320,000 clones in the sample; approximately 91% occur only once, and around 3.9% lies in the top ten. Germline loops: CDR1 SGHDN, CDR2 FVKESK. Trimming shortened V by 7 bases and J by 0 bases, and 13 bases separated the two germline ends. The CDR3 has 15 residues. The sequencing input was PBMCs or T cells enriched from blood (not recorded which). The gene calls are TRBV14 and TRBJ2-1; perhaps TRBD2 as D (6 bases). This receptor was identified in a woman aged 25 to 39 who had been exposed to COVID-19. CDR3 amino acids: CASTGTPSSYNEQFF. CDR3 coding DNA: TGTGCCAGCACCGGGACTCCAAGCTCCTACAATGAGCAGTTCTTC.